The 3 T cell receptor beta chains given below trace back to one sample, sequenced in a study of blood T cells in healthy people across ages. It was with a sample-barcoded 5' primer and a J-beta primer mix that a second PCR of roughly 7 to 12 cycles was run. TCRdb re-derived calls from the 5' RACE reads in MiXCR, one entry per CDR3 protein. The sample holds some 1.4 million distinct CDR3 sequences, roughly 40% seen once. The sample consisted of blood. Receptors originate from a woman between 18 and 29 years old in good health.

The V call is TRBV27, the J call TRBJ2-7; TRBD1 agrees at 7 bases. In germline, CDR1 is MNHEY, CDR2 SMNVEV (reference sequence). There are 15 residues in the CDR3. V gave up 5 bases and J gave up 2 bases; unmatched junction bases: 9. The CDR3 protein is CASSHTGTEPYEQYF. The CDR3 bases are TGTGCCAGCAGTCATACCGGGACAGAGCCCTACGAGCAGTACTTC.

The chain has TRBV28 and TRBJ2-7; D gene uncertain. Germline lookup yields CDR1 MDHEN and CDR2 SYDVKM. V shed 6 bases and J shed 4 bases, with 16 bases lying between them. This CDR3 contains 14 residues. DNA for the CDR3: TGTGCCAGCAGGCTAACCCGGGCCCCGTACGAGCAGTACTTC. It yields the protein CASRLTRAPYEQYF.

V usage is TRBV13 and J usage is TRBJ1-1; D is unclear. Trimming stripped 6 bases from V and 0 bases from J, with 8 bases between. Germline CDR1 and CDR2: PRHDT and FYEKMQ (reference sequence). This CDR3 region has 13 residues. CDR3: CASRSALNTEAFF. The CDR3, as DNA: TGTGCCAGCAGGTCTGCCCTGAACACTGAAGCTTTCTTT.